This is a list of T cell receptor beta chains from one sample in a study of blood T cell repertoires in COVID-19. Measured with immunoSEQ multiplex PCR; TCRdb has only the in-frame clones, and not every one. The sample has about 240,000 clones, about 87% seen once; the top ten hold just over 2.5%. The sample was PBMCs or T cells enriched from blood (not recorded which). Receptor source: a woman aged 30 to 39 with acute COVID-19. The CDR3 runs from the conserved cysteine through the conserved F or W. D genes are given only for firm matches. Size is stated for part of the rows, as once, few or many counts, or as a class when the clone is expanded.

size	D	J	V	CDR3	DNA
.	.	TRBJ2-7	TRBV4-3	CASSQDLGGYEQYF	TGCGCCAGCAGCCAAGATTTGGGAGGTTACGAGCAGTACTTC
.	TRBD1	TRBJ1-1	TRBV5-1	CASSFGMIGTDNTEAFF	TGCGCCAGCAGCTTCGGGATGATCGGGACAGATAACACTGAAGCTTTCTTT
.	TRBD1	TRBJ1-1	TRBV2	CASSETTGLAEAFF	TGTGCCAGCAGTGAAACGACAGGGTTGGCTGAAGCTTTCTTT
.	.	TRBJ1-4	TRBV5-8	CASSLQWTPDLF	TGTGCCAGCAGTCTGCAATGGACACCCGACCTTTTT
.	TRBD1	TRBJ1-1	TRBV29-1	CSVRDRANTEAFF	TGCAGCGTTCGTGACAGGGCGAACACTGAAGCTTTCTTT
.	.	TRBJ2-7	TRBV6-2/TRBV6-3	CASSTTGSEQYF	TGTGCCAGCAGTACTACAGGGTCCGAGCAGTACTTC
.	.	TRBJ2-2	TRBV2	CASRDSNTGELFF	TGTGCCAGCAGGGACTCGAACACCGGGGAGCTGTTTTTT
.	.	TRBJ1-4	TRBV2	CASSVATGIGEKLFF	TGTGCCAGCAGTGTCGCCACAGGGATAGGAGAAAAACTGTTTTTT
.	TRBD2	TRBJ2-3	TRBV6-5	CASSYGTSGGADTQYF	TGTGCCAGCAGTTACGGGACTAGCGGGGGTGCAGATACGCAGTATTTT
.	.	TRBJ2-6	TRBV5-4	CASSHDSSGANVLTF	TGTGCCAGCAGCCATGACAGCTCTGGGGCCAACGTCCTGACTTTC
.	.	TRBJ2-1	TRBV24-1	CATSDNAREQFF	TGTGCCACCAGTGATAATGCTCGGGAGCAGTTCTTC
.	.	TRBJ2-2	TRBV19	CASSIYGTGELFF	TGTGCCAGTAGTATCTACGGGACCGGGGAGCTGTTTTTT
.	.	TRBJ2-5	TRBV27	CASSLSTSGETQYF	TGTGCCAGCAGTTTATCCACTAGTGGGGAGACCCAGTACTTC
.	TRBD1	TRBJ1-2	TRBV27	CASRRGQGGNYGYTF	TGTGCCAGCAGAAGGGGGCAGGGGGGAAACTATGGCTACACCTTC
.	TRBD1	TRBJ1-5	TRBV27	CASSPYRGGQPQHF	TGTGCCAGCAGTCCCTACAGGGGAGGTCAGCCCCAGCATTTT
once	TRBD2	TRBJ2-1	TRBV6-2/TRBV6-3	CASSYGLAGGNEQFF	TGTGCCAGCAGTTACGGCTTAGCGGGGGGTAATGAGCAGTTCTTC